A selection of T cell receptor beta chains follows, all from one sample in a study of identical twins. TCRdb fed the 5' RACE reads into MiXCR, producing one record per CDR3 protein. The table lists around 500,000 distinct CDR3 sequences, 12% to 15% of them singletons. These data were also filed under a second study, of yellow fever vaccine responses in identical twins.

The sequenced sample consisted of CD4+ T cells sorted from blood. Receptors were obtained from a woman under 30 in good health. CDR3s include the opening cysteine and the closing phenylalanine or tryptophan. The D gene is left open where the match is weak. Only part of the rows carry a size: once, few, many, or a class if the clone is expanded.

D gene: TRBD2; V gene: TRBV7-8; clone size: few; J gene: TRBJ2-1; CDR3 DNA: TGTGCCAGCAGCTCAAAGCGGGGCTCCTACAATGAGCAGTTCTTC; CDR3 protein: CASSSKRGSYNEQFF
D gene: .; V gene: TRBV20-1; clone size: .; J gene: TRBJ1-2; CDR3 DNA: TGCAAACCGGACGGCAACTATGGCTACACCTTC; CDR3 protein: CKPDGNYGYTF
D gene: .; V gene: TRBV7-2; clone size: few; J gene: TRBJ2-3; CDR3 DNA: TGTGCCAGCAGTTTTCTCGGAGGGACGCAGTATTTT; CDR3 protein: CASSFLGGTQYF
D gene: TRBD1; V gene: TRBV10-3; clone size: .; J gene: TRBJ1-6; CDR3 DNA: TGTGCCATCAGTGAAGACAGGGGGGTTTATTCACCCCTCCACTTT; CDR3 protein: CAISEDRGVYSPLHF
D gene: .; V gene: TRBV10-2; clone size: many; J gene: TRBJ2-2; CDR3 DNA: TGCGCCAGCAGGAACGGGGAGCTGTTTTTT; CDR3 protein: CASRNGELFF
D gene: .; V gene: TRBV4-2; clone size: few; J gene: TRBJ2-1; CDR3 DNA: TGTGCCAGCAGCCAAGAAGGAGGGCAGAACAATGAGCAGTTCTTC; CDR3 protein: CASSQEGGQNNEQFF
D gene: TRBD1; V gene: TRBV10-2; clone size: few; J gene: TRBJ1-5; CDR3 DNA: TGCGCCAGCAGTGGCTCGGGGACAGGGGGGAATCAGCCCCAGCATTTT; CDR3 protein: CASSGSGTGGNQPQHF
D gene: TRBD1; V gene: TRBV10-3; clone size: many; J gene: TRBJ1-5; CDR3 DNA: TGTGCCATCAGTGAAGGGACAGGGGGCCCGGAGGGGCCCCAGCATTTT; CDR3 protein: CAISEGTGGPEGPQHF
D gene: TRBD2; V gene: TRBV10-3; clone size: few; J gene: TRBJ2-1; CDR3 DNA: TGTGCCATCAGTGACCCGGGGGGAGGCCGCGAGGAGCAGTTCTTC; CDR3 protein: CAISDPGGGREEQFF
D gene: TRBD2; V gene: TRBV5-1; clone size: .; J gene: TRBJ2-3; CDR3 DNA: TGCGCCAGCAGGGTGGCGGATCGACTAGCGGGAGAAACAGATACGCAGTATTTT; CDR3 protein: CASRVADRLAGETDTQYF
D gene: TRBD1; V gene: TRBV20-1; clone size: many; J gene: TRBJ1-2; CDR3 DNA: TGCAGTGCTAGTTTAACGGGACAGGGGTCCTATGGCTACACCTTC; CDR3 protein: CSASLTGQGSYGYTF
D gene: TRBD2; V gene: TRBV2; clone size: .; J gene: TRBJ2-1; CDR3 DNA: TGTGCCAGCAGTGATTTGCTAGCGGGGTTTTACAATGAGCAGTTCTTC; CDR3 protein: CASSDLLAGFYNEQFF
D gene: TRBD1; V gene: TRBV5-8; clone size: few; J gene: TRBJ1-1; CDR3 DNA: TGTGCCAGCAGCTTGCGACACAGGGGTCCTGAAGCTTTCTTT; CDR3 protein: CASSLRHRGPEAFF
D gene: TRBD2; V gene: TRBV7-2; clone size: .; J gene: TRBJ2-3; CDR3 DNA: TGTGCCAGCAGTGTAGCGGGAGGGCCCACAGATACGCAGTATTTT; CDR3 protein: CASSVAGGPTDTQYF
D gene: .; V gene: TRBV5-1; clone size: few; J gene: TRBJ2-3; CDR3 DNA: TGCGCCAGCAGCATAACAGGGTCCACCTACACAGATACGCAGTATTTT; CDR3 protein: CASSITGSTYTDTQYF
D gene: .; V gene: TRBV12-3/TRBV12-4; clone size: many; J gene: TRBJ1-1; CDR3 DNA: TGTGCCAGCAGCCTGACAGTGGTTGTCACTGAAGCTTTCTTT; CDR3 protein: CASSLTVVVTEAFF
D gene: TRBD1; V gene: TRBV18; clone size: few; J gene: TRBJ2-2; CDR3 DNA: TGTGCCAGCTCACCTGTTGGACAGGAGCTCACCGGGGAGCTGTTTTTT; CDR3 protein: CASSPVGQELTGELFF
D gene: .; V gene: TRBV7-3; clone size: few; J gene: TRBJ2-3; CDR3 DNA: TGTGCCAGCAGCAGAAACGGACGTAACACAGATACGCAGTATTTT; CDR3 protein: CASSRNGRNTDTQYF
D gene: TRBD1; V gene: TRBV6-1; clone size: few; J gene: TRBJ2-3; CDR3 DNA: TGTGCCAGCAGGAACAGGGGAATGTCCGCAGATACGCAGTATTTT; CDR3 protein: CASRNRGMSADTQYF
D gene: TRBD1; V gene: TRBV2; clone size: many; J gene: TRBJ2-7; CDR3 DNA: TGTGCCAGCAGTATAGACAGGGGTATGGCCTACGAGCAGTACTTC; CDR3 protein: CASSIDRGMAYEQYF
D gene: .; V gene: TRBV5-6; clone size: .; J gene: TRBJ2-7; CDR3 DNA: TGTGCCAGCAGCTTGGGGCAGAGAACCTACGAGCAGTACTTC; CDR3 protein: CASSLGQRTYEQYF
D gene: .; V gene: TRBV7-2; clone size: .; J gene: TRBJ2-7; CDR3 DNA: TGTGCCAGCAGCACCATCATAACTTCCTACGAGCAGTACTTC; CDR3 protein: CASSTIITSYEQYF
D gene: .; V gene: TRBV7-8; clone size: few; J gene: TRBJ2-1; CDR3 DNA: TGTGCCAGCAGCCGGGCGGGGAACTACAATGAGCAGTTCTTC; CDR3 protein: CASSRAGNYNEQFF
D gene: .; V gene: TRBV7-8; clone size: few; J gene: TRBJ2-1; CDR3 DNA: TGTGCCAGCAGCATGCAACCAGGGTATGGCAAGCAGTTCTTC; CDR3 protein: CASSMQPGYGKQFF
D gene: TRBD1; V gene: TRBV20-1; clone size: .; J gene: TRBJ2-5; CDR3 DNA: TGCAGTGCTAGGGGACAGGCCCAAACGGGCCAGTACTTC; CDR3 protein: CSARGQAQTGQYF
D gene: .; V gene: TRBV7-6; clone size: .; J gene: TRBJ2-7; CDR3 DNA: TGTGCCAGCAGCACCGGACCCTCGACTGCCCTCTACGAGCAGTACTTC; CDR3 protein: CASSTGPSTALYEQYF
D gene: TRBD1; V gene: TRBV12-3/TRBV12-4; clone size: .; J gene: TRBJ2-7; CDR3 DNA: TGTGCCAGCAGTCCAGGGACAGGGGGAAGGGGCTCCTACGAGCAGTACTTC; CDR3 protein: CASSPGTGGRGSYEQYF
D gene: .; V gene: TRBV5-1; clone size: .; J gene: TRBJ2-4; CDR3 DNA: TGCGCCACCCGAATCGACGGGACTTCGGACTTAATAAGCAAAAACATTCAGTACTTC; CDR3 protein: CATRIDGTSDLISKNIQYF
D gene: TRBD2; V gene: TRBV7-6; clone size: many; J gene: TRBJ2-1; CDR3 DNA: TGTGCCAGCAGCCCCCTAGCGGGGGCCTACAATGAGCAGTTCTTC; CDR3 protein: CASSPLAGAYNEQFF
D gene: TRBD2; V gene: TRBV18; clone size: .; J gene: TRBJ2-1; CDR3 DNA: TGTGCCAGCTCATCGACTAGCGGACTGTCCTACAATGAGCAGTTCTTC; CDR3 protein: CASSSTSGLSYNEQFF
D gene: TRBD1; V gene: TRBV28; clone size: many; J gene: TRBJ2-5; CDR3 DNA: TGTGCCAGCAGCCGGGACAGGGGGGAAGAGACCCAGTACTTC; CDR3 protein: CASSRDRGEETQYF
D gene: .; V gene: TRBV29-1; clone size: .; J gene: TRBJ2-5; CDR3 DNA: TGCAGCGTTGATCGCCCCGAGGGTGGGGGCAGGCGGGAGACCCAGTACTTC; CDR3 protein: CSVDRPEGGGRRETQYF
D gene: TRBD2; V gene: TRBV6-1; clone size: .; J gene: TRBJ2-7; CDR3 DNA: TGTGCCAGCTCCTCTTCCCCAAGCGGGGGGACCTACGAGCAGTACTTC; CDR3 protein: CASSSSPSGGTYEQYF
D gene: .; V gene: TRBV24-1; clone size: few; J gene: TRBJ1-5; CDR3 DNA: TGTGCCACCAGTGATCGCGGCCCGAGAGGCCAGCATTTT; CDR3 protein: CATSDRGPRGQHF
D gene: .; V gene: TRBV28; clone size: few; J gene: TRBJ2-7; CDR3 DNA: TGTGCCACCTCTGTGACAGCGCGATCGTGGGAGCAGTACTTC; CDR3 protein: CATSVTARSWEQYF
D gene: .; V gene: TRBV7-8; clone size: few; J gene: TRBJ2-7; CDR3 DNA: TGTGCCAGCAGCGTAACAGTAGGCGAGCAGTACTTC; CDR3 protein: CASSVTVGEQYF
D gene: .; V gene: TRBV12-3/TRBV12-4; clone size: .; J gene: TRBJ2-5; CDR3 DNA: TGTGCCAGCAGTTTCCTAGCGAGTGAGACCCAGTACTTC; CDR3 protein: CASSFLASETQYF
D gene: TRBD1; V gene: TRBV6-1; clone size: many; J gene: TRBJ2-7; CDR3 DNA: TGTGCCAGCAGCCGAGGGACAGGGAACGAGCAGTACTTC; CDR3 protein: CASSRGTGNEQYF
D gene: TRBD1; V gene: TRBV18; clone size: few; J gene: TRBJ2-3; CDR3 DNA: TGTGCCAGCTCACCAGGAGACAGGGTTTCCACAGATACGCAGTATTTT; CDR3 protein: CASSPGDRVSTDTQYF
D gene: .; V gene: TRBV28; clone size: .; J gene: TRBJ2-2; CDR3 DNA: TGTGCCAGCACCTTCTGGAACACCGGGGAGCTGTTTTTT; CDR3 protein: CASTFWNTGELFF
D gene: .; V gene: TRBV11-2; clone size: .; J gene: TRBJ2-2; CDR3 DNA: TGTGCCAGCAGCTTCGGGGTGATCGGGGAGCTGTTTTTT; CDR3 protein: CASSFGVIGELFF
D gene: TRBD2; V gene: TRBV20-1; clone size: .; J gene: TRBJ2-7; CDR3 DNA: TGCAGTGCTAGTCAACTAGCGGGAGGTAGAGGGGGCGAGCAGTACTTC; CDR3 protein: CSASQLAGGRGGEQYF
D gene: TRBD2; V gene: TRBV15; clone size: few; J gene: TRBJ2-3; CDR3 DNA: TGTGCCACCAGCCGCCGACTAGCGGGGGGCACAGATACGCAGTATTTT; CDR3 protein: CATSRRLAGGTDTQYF
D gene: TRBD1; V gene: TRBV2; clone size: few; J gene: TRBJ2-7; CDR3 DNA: TGTGCCAGCAGTGGGCTACCGGGACAGGGGGCCCACGAGCAGTACTTC; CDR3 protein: CASSGLPGQGAHEQYF
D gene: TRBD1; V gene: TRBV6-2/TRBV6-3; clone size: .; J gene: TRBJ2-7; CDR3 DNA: TGTGCCAGCAAGGGACAGGGGACCTCCTACGAGCAGTACTTC; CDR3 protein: CASKGQGTSYEQYF
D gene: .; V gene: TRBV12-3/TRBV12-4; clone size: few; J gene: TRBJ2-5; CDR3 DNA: TGTGCCAGCAGTTTGATTTCTGAGACCCAGTACTTC; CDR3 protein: CASSLISETQYF
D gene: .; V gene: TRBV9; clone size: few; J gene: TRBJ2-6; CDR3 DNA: TGTGCCAGCAGCGTAGATTTGGCTGGGGCCAACGTCCTGACTTTC; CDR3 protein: CASSVDLAGANVLTF
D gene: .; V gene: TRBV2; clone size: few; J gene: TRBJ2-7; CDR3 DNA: TGTGCCAGCGCCTACGACGGTAGGGCCGAGCAGTACTTC; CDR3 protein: CASAYDGRAEQYF
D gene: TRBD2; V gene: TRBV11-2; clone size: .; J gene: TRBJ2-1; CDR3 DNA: TGTGCCAGCAGCTTAACCGGGAGGGCCCGTGGCTCCTACAATGAGCAGTTCTTC; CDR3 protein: CASSLTGRARGSYNEQFF
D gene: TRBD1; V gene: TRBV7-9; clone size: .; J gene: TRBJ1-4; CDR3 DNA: TGTGCCAGCAGCTCAACAGGGGGAACTAATGAAAAACTGTTTTTT; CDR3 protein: CASSSTGGTNEKLFF
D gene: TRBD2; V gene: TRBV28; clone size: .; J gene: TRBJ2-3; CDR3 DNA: TGTGCCAGCAGTTTAGGGGCTAAATCTAGCGGGGAATCAGATACGCAGTATTTT; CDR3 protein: CASSLGAKSSGESDTQYF